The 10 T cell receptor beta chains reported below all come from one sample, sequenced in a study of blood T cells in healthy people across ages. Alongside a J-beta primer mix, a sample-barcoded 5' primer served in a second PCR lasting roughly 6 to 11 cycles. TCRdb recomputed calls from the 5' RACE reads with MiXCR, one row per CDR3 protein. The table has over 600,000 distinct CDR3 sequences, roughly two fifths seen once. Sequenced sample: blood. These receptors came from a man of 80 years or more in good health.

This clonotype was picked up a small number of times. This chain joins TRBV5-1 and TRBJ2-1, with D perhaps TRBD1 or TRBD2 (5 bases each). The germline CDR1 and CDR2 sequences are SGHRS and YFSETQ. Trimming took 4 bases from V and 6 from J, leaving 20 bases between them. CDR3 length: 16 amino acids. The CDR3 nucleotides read TGCGCCAGCAGCGGGGAGAGGGGCGCGGGCCGCAATGAGCAGTTCTTC. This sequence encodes CASSGERGAGRNEQFF.

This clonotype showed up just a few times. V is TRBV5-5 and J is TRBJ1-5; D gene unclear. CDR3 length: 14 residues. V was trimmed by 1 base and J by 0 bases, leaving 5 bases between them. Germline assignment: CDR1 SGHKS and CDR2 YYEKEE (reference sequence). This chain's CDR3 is CASSLLDSNQPQHF. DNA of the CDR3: TGTGCCAGCAGCTTGCTCGATAGCAATCAGCCCCAGCATTTT.

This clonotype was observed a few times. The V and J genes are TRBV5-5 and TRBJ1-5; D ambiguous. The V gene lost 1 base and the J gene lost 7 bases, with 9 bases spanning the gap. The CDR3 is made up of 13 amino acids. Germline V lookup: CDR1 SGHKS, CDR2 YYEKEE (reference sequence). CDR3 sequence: CASSLSPSQPQHF. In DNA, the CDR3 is TGTGCCAGCAGCTTGAGCCCCAGCCAGCCCCAGCATTTT.

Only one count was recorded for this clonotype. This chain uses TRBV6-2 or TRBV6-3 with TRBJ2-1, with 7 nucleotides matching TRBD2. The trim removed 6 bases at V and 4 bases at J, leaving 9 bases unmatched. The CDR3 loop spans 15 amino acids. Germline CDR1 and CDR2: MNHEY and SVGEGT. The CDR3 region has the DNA TGTGCCAGCAGAAGCGGGACTCCAGTTTACAATGAGCAGTTCTTC. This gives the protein CASRSGTPVYNEQFF.

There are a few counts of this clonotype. This chain's CDR3 is CASSLSTGPTGYTF. DNA of the CDR3: TGTGCCAGCAGCTTATCTACAGGGCCGACTGGCTACACCTTC. This rearrangement joins TRBV11-2 to TRBJ1-2; D possibly corresponds to TRBD1 (6 bases). V was pared by 2 bases and J by 7 bases, with 14 bases between. The CDR3 has 14 amino acids. CDR1 and CDR2 from the germline V gene are SGHAT and FQNNGV.

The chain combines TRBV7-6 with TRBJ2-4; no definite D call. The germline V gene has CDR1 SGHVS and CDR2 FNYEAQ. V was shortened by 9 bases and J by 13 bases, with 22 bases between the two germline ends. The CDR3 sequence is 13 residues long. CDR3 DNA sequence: TGTGCCAGTAAACAACCGAACTACAATGAGCAGTACTTC. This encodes CASKQPNYNEQYF.

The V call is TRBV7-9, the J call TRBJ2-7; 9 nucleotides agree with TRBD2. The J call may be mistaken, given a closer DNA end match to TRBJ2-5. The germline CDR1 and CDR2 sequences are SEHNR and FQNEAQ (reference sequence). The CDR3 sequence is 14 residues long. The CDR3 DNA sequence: TGTGCCAGCAGCTTCGCTAGCGGGATCGAGACCCAGTACTTC. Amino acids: CASSFASGIETQYF.

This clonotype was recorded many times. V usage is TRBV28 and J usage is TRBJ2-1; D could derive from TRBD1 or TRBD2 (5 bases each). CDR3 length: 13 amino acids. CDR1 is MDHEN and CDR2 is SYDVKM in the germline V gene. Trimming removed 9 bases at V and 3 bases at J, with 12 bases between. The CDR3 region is CASRDPLYNEQFF. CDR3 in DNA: TGTGCCAGTCGGGACCCCCTCTACAATGAGCAGTTCTTC.

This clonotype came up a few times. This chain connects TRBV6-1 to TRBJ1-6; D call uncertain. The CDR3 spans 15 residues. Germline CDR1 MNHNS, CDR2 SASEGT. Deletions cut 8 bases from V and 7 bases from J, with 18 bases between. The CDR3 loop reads CASAIEDTRNSPLHF. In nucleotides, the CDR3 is TGTGCCAGCGCCATCGAAGATACACGGAATTCACCCCTCCACTTT.

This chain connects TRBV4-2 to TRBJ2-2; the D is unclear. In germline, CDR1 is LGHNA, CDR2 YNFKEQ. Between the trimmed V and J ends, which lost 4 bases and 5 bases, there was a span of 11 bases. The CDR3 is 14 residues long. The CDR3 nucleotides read TGTGCCAGCAGCCCCCGTCAAGATACCGGGGAGCTGTTTTTT. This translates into CASSPRQDTGELFF.